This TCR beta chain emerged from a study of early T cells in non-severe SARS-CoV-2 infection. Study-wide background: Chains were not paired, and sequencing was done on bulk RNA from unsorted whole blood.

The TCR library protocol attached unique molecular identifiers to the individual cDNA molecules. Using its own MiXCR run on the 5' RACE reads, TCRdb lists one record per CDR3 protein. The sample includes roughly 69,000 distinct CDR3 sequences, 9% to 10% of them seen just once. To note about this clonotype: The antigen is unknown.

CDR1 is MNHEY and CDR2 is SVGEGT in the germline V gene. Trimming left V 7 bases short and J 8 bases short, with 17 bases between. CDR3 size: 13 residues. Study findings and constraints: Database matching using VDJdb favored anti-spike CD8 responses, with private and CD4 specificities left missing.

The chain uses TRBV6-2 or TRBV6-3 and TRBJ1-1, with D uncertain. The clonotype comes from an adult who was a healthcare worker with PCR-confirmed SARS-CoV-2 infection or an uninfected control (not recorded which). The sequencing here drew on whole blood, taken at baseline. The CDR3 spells CASTHPLKVEAFF. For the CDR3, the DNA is TGTGCCAGCACCCATCCCCTGAAGGTCGAAGCTTTCTTT.